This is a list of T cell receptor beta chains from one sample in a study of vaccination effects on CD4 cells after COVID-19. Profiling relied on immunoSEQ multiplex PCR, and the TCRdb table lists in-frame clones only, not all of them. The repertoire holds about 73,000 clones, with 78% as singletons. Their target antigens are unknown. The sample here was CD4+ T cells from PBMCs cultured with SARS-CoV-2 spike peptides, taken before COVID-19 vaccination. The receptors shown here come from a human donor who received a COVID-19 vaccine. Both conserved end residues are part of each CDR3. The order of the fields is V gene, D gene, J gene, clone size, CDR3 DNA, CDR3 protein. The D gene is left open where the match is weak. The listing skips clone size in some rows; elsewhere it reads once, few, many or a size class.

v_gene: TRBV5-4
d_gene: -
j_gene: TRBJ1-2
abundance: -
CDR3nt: TGTGCCAGCAGCCCGAGGGACCCAGGGAGTCTCTATGGCTACACCTTC
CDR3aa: CASSPRDPGSLYGYTF

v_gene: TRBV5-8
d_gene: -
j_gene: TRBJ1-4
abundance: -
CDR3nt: TGTGCCAGCAGCTTGCAGGGGTCGAGTGAAAAACTGTTTTTT
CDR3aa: CASSLQGSSEKLFF

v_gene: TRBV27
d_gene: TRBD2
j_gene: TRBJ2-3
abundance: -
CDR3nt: TGTGCCAGCAGTTCCTATCTGCGGGGGGCCCCTAGCACAGATACGCAGTATTTT
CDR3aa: CASSSYLRGAPSTDTQYF

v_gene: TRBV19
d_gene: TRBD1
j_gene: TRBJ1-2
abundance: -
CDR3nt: TGTGCCAGTAGCCGTACAGGGGGCGCTAACTATGGCTACACCTTC
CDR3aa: CASSRTGGANYGYTF

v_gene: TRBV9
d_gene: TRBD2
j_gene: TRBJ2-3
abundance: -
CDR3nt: TGTGCCAGCAGCGTAGTTGCGGGAGACGATACGCAGTATTTT
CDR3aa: CASSVVAGDDTQYF

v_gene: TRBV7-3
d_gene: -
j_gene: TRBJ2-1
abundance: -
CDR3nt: TGTGCCAGCAGCTTAGGGGACAATGAGCAGTTCTTC
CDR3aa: CASSLGDNEQFF

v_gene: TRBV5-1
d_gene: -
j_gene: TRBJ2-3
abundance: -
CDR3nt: TGCGCCAGCAGCTTTCAGGGAATCATAGGCACAGATACGCAGTATTTT
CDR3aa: CASSFQGIIGTDTQYF

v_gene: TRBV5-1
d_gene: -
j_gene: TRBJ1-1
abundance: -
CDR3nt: TGCGCCAGCAGCTCGACCCCTTTAATGAACACTGAAGCTTTCTTT
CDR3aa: CASSSTPLMNTEAFF

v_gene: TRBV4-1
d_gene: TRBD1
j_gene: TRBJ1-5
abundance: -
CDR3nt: TGCGCCAGCAGCCAAGATGGACAGGGCGTTCGCCAGCCCCAGCATTTT
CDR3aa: CASSQDGQGVRQPQHF

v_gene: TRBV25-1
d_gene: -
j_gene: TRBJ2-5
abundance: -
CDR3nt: TGTGCCAGCAGTGGACCGGGACTGGGCCTCGAGACCCAGTACTTC
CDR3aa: CASSGPGLGLETQYF

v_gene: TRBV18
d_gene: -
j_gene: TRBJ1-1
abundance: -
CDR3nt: TGTGCCAGCTCACCGCTAGGGCAGGGGTACGCTGAAGCTTTCTTT
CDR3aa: CASSPLGQGYAEAFF

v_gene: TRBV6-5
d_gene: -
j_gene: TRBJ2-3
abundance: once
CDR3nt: TGTGCCAGCATTCTGGGGGTTAGCACAGATACGCAGTATTTT
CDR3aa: CASILGVSTDTQYF

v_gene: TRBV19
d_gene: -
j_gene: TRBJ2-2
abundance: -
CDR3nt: TGTGCCAGTAGGGCGGGGGCAAACACCGGGGAGCTGTTTTTT
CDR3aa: CASRAGANTGELFF

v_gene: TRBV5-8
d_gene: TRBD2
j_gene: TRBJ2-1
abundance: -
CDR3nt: TGTGCCAGCCCCAGCGGGGCGGGGGGGCTCGGCTCCTACAATGAGCAGTTCTTC
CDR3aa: CASPSGAGGLGSYNEQFF

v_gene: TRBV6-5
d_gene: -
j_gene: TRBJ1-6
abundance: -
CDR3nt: TGTGCCAGCAGTTACGACGGGGCCAGGGGCTATTCACCCCTCCACTTT
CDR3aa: CASSYDGARGYSPLHF

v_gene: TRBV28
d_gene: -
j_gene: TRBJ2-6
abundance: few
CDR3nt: TGTGCCAGCAGTTTATCCCGACGTAGCTCTGGGGCCAACGTCCTGACTTTC
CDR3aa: CASSLSRRSSGANVLTF